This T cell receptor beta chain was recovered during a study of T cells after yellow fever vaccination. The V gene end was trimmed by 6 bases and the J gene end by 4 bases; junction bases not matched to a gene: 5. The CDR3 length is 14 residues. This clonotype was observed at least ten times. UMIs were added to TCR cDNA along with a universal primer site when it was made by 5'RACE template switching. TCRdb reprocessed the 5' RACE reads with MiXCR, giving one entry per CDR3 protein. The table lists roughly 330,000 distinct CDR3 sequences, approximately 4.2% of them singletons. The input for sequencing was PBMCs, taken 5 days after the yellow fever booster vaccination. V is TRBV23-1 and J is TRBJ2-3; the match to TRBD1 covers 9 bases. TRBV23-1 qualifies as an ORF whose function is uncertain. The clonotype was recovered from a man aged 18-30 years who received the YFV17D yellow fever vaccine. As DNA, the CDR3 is TGCGCCAGCAGGCGGGACAGGGTTCCAGATACGCAGTATTTT. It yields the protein CASRRDRVPDTQYF.